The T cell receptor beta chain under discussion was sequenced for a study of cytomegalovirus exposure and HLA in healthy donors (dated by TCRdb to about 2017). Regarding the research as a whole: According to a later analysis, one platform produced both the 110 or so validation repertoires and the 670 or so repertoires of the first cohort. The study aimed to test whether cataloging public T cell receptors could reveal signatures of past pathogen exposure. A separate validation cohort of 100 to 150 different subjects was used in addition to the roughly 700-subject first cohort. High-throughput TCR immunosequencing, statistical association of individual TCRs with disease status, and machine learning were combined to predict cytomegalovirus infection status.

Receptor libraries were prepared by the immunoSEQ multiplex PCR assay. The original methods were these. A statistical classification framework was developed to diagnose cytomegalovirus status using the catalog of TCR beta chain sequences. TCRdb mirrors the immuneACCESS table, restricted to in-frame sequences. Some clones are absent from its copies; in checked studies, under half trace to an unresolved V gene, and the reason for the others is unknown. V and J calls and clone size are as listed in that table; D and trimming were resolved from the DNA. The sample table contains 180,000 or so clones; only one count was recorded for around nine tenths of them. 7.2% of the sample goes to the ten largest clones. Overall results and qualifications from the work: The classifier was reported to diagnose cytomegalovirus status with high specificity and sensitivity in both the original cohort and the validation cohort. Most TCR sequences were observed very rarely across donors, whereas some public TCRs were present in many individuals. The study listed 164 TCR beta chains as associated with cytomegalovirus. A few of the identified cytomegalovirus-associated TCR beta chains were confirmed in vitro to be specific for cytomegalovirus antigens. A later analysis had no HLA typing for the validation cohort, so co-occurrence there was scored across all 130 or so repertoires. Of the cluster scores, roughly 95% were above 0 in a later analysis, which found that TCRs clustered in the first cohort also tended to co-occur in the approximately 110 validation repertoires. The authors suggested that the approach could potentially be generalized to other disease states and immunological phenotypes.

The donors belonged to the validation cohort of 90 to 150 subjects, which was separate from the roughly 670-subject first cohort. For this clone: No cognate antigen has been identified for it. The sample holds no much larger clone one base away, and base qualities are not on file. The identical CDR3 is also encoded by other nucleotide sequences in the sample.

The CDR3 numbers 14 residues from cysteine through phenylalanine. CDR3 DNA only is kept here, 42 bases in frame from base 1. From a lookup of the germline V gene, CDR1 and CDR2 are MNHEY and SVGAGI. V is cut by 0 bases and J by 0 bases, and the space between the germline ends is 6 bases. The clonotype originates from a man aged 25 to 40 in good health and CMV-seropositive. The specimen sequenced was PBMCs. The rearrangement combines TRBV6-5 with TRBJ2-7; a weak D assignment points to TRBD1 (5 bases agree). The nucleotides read TGTGCCAGCAGTTACTCAGACAGCTCCTACGAGCAGTACTTC. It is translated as CASSYSDSSYEQYF.